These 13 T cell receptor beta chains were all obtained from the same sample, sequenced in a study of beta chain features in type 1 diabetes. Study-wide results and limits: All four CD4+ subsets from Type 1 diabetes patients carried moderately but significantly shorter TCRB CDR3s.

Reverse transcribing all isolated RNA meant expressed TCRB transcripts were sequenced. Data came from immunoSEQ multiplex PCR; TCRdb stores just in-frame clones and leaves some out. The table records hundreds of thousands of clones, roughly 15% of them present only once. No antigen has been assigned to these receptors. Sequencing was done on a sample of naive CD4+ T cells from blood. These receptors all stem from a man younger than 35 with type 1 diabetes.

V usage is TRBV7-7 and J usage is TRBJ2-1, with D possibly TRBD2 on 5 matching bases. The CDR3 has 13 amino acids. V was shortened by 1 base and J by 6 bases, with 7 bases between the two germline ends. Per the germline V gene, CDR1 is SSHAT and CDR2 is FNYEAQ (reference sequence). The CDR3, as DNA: TGTGCCAGCAGCTTAGGACTATTCAATGAGCAGTTCTTC. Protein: CASSLGLFNEQFF.

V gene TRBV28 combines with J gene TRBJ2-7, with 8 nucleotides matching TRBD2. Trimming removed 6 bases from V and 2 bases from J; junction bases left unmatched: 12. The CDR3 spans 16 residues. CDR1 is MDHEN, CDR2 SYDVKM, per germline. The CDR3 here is CASSLPGGGLAYEQYF. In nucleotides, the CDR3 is TGTGCCAGCAGCCTACCGGGCGGGGGGCTAGCCTACGAGCAGTACTTC.

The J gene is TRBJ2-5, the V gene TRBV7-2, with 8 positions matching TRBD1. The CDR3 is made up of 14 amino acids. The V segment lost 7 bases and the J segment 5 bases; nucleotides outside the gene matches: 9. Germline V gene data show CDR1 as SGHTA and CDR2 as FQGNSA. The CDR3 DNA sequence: TGTGCCAGCAACGCGAACAGGGGGGAGGAGACCCAGTACTTC. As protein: CASNANRGEETQYF.

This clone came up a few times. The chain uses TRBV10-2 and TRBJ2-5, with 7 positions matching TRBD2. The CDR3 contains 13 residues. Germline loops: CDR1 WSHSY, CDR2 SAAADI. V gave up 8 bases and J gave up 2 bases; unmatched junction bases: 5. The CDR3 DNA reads TGCGCCAGCCGGCTTAGCGGGCAAGAGACCCAGTACTTC. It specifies CASRLSGQETQYF.

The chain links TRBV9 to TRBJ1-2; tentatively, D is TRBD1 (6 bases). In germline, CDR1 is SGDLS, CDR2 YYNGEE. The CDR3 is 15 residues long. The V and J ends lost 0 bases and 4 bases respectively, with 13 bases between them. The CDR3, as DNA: TGTGCCAGCAGCGTAGAATCCACAGGGACCTATGGCTACACCTTC. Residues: CASSVESTGTYGYTF.

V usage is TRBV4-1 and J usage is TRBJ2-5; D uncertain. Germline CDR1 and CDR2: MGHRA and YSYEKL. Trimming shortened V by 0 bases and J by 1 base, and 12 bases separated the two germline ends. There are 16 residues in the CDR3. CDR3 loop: CASSQDRVGPQETQYF. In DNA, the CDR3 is TGCGCCAGCAGCCAAGATCGGGTCGGCCCCCAAGAGACCCAGTACTTC.

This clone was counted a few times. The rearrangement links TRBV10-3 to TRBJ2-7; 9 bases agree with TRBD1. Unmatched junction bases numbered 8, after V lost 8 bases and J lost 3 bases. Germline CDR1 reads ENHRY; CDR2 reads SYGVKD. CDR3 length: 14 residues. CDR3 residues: CAISSGQGYYEQYF. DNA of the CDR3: TGTGCCATCTCATCAGGACAGGGGTACTACGAGCAGTACTTC.

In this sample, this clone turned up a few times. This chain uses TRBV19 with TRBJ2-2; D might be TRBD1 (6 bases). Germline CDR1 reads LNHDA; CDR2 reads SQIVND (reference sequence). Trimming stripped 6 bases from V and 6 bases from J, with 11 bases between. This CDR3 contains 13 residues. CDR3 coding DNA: TGTGCCAGTAGCGCGACAGGCCCCGGGGAGCTGTTTTTT. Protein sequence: CASSATGPGELFF.

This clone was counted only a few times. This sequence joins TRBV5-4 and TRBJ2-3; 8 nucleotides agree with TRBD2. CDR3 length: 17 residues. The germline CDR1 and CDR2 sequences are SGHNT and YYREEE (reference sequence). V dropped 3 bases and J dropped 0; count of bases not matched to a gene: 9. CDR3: CASSSNIAGPSTDTQYF. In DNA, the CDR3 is TGTGCCAGCAGCTCAAATATAGCGGGGCCTAGCACAGATACGCAGTATTTT.

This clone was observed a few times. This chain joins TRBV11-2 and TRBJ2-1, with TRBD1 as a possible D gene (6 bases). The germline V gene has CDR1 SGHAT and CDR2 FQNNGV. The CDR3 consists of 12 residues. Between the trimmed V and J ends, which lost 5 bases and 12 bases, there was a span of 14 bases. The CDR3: CASSRQEEWQFF. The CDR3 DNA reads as TGTGCCAGCAGCCGACAGGAGGAGTGGCAGTTCTTC.

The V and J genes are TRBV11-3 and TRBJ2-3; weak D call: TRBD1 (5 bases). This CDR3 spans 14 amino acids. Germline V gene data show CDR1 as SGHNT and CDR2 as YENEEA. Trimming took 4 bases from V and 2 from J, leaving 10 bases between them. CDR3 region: CASSWGGPTDTQYF. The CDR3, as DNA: TGTGCCAGCAGCTGGGGCGGCCCCACAGATACGCAGTATTTT.

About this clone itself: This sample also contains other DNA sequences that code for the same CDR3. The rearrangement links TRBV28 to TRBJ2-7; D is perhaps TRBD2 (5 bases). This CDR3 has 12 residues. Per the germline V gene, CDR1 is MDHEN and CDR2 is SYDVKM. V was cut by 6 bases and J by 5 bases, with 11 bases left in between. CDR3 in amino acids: CASSLSGNEQYF. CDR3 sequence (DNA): TGTGCCAGCAGCCTGTCGGGGAACGAGCAGTACTTC.

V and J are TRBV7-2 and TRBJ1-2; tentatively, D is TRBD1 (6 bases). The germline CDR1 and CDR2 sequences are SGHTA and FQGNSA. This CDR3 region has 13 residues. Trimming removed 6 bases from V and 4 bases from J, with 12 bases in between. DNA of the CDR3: TGTGCCAGCAGTCGTGACAGGCCCTATGGCTACACCTTC. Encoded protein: CASSRDRPYGYTF. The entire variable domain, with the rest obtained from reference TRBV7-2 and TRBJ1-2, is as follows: GAGVSQSPSNKVTEKGKDVELRCDPISGHTALYWYRQSLGQGLEFLIYFQGNSAPDKSGLPSDRFSAERTGGSVSTLTIQRTQQEDSAVYLCASSRDRPYGYTFGSGTRLTVV.